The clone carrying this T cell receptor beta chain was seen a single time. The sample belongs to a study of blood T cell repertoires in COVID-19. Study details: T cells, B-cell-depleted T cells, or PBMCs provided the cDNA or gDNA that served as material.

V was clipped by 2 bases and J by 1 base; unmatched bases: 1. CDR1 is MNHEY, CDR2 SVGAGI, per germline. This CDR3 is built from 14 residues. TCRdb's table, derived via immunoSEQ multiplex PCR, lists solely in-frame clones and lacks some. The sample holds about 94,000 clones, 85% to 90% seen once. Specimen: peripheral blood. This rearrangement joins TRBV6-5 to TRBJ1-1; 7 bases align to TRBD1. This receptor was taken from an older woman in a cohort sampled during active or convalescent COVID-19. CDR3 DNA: TGTGCCAGCAGTTACAGGACAGGGAACACTGAAGCTTTCTTT. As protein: CASSYRTGNTEAFF.